This TCR beta chain is from a study of cytotoxic CD8 clonotypes in ibrutinib-treated CLL. On the study more broadly: Approximately 25 partial and 2 complete responses; at median about 70 months, around 14 remitted, 12 progressed. Whole-study results and caveats: Clonality rose at ibrutinib response, held steady in sustained remission, and fell toward baseline at progression.

Investigators sought sequencing depths of between 1 in 200,000 and 1 in 1 million T cells. Clones were read by immunoSEQ multiplex PCR, and TCRdb kept only the in-frame ones, dropping some. The profile shows about 29,000 clones, 75% to 80% of them singletons. About this clone: Antigen: not known.

The CDR3 spans 15 residues. V was trimmed by 5 bases and J by 2 bases, leaving 12 bases between them. CDR1 and CDR2 from the germline V gene are SEHNR and FQNEAQ (reference sequence). The chain couples TRBV7-9 to TRBJ1-4; D might be TRBD1 (5 bases). The sequencing here drew on PBMCs, taken after 36 months of ibrutinib treatment. The source is a human donor with chronic lymphocytic leukemia. CDR3 protein: CASSIPGTTNEKLFF. The CDR3 DNA is TGTGCCAGCAGCATCCCAGGGACCACTAATGAAAAACTGTTTTTT.